Each of the 20 T cell receptor beta chains below was sequenced from the same sample in a study of T cells in Graves' hyperthyroidism and ophthalmopathy. The investigators amplified TCR beta CDR3 regions from RNA transcripts. The study used the HTBI primer set for a first-round RT-PCR of the TCR CDR3. One entry per CDR3 protein results from TCRdb running MiXCR on the multiplex PCR reads. The sample includes approximately 590,000 distinct CDR3 sequences, roughly 14% of them seen just once. The sample consisted of blood. These receptors were collected from a young woman with Graves' hyperthyroidism.

This clonotype was observed a few times. This could be a read error, since a much larger clone is one nucleotide away. The DNA for the CDR3 is TGTGCCAGCAGCGCCGCAGACAGAGCCACTAGCGGGGTTTCCTACGAGCGGTACTTC. Translating gives CASSAADRATSGVSYERYF. The V and J genes are TRBV11-1 and TRBJ2-7; 10 nucleotides line up with TRBD2. CDR3 length: 19 residues. Germline V gene sequence: CDR1 SGHAT, CDR2 FQDESV (reference sequence).

This clonotype was seen many times. J is TRBJ1-1 and V is TRBV5-5; TRBD1 might be the D (6 bases). Germline V gene sequence: CDR1 SGHKS, CDR2 YYEKEE (reference sequence). Trimming removed 0 bases from V and 1 base from J, with 10 bases in between. CDR3 length: 15 amino acids. The CDR3 nucleotides are TGTGCCAGCAGCTTGGGACAGGTACCGAACACTGAAGCTTTCTTT. The encoded protein is CASSLGQVPNTEAFF.

The J gene is TRBJ1-2, the V gene TRBV19, with D perhaps TRBD1 (5 bases). Germline assignment: CDR1 LNHDA and CDR2 SQIVND (reference sequence). The CDR3 extends over 15 amino acids. The V gene lost 7 bases and the J gene lost 2 bases, with 17 bases spanning the gap. DNA of the CDR3: TGTGCCAGTAATGTCGTCGGGGGGTTCAACTATGGCTACACCTTC. This codes for CASNVVGGFNYGYTF.

This clonotype showed up just a few times. The chain recombines TRBV6-1 with TRBJ1-4; TRBD1 might be the D (6 bases). CDR1 is MNHNS and CDR2 is SASEGT in the germline V gene. The CDR3 contains 13 residues. V was shortened by 8 bases and J by 7 bases, with 14 bases between the two germline ends. The CDR3 region has the DNA TGTGCCAGCGGGGGCAGCCTAGGTGAAAAACTGTTTTTT. Its translation: CASGGSLGEKLFF.

This clonotype was recorded a few times. This rearrangement joins TRBV7-9 to TRBJ1-4; maybe TRBD1 (5 bases). CDR3 length: 14 amino acids. CDR1 and CDR2 from the germline V gene are SEHNR and FQNEAQ (reference sequence). V was cut by 4 bases and J by 8 bases, with 14 bases left in between. The CDR3 loop is CASSSGRRVEKLFF. The DNA of the CDR3 is TGTGCCAGCAGCTCGGGACGGAGGGTGGAAAAACTGTTTTTT. Together with reference TRBV7-9 and TRBJ1-4, the CDR3 gives the full variable domain: DTGVSQNPRHKITKRGQNVTFRCDPISEHNRLYWYRQTLGQGPEFLTYFQNEAQLEKSRLLSDRFSAERPKGSFSTLEIQRTEQGDSAMYLCASSSGRRVEKLFFGSGTQLSVL.

This clonotype was picked up one time. V gene TRBV5-8 combines with J gene TRBJ1-1; D not certain. The CDR3 is 15 amino acids. V was shortened by 3 bases and J by 0 bases, with 12 bases between the two germline ends. Germline CDR1 and CDR2: SGHTS and YDEGEE. CDR3 sequence reads: CASSSGVTMNTEAFF. The CDR3 DNA follows: TGTGCCAGCAGCTCGGGAGTTACCATGAACACTGAAGCTTTCTTT.

About this clonotype: This may be a read error: a much more frequent sequence differs by one nucleotide. The rearrangement joins TRBV7-9 to TRBJ2-7, with 12 bases matching TRBD1. The CDR3 runs 16 residues. V was clipped by 8 bases and J by 2 bases; unmatched bases: 10. The germline CDR1 and CDR2 sequences are SEHNR and FQNEAQ (reference sequence). The CDR3 loop reads CASCQQGTGGTYEQYF. The CDR3 nucleotides read TGTGCCAGCTGCCAACAAGGGACAGGGGGCACCTACGAGCAGTACTTC.

This clonotype was counted only a few times. V gene TRBV20-1 combines with J gene TRBJ2-7; possible D gene TRBD2, 5 bases. This CDR3 comprises 14 residues. V lost 0 bases, J lost 2 bases, and 11 bases lay in between. The germline V gene has CDR1 DFQATT and CDR2 SNEGSKA (reference sequence). In nucleotides, the CDR3 is TGCAGTGCTAGAGATTTGGAGCGGCCCTACGAGCAGTACTTC. Translating gives CSARDLERPYEQYF.

The chain couples TRBV27 to TRBJ2-7, with D possibly matching TRBD1 (6 bases). The CDR3 has 15 amino acids. Germline V gives CDR1 MNHEY, CDR2 SMNVEV (reference sequence). V lost 5 bases and J lost 3, with 17 bases in between. For the CDR3, the DNA is TGTGCCAGCAGTACAGCCGGGACAACTAACTACGAGCAGTACTTC. Protein sequence: CASSTAGTTNYEQYF.

This clonotype has at least ten counts. V gene TRBV28 combines with J gene TRBJ1-2; TRBD1 agrees at 10 bases. After removal of 1 base from V and 0 bases from J, the junction contained 17 bases not matched to a gene. The CDR3 totals 21 residues. Germline V lookup: CDR1 MDHEN, CDR2 SYDVKM. In DNA, the CDR3 is TGTGCCAGCAGTTTATCTCTAAGTCAATGGACAGGGGGTGAGGCTAACTATGGCTACACCTTC. This sequence encodes CASSLSLSQWTGGEANYGYTF.

This clonotype was found many times. The rearrangement links TRBV30 to TRBJ2-2, with D hard to call. V lost 0 bases and J lost 4, with 9 bases in between. The CDR3 is made up of 14 amino acids. CDR1 and CDR2 (germline): GTSNPN, SVGIG (reference sequence). The CDR3 nucleotides are TGTGCCTGGAGTGTGGCAGTGAGCACCGGGGAGCTGTTTTTT. Its translation: CAWSVAVSTGELFF. The entire variable domain, with the rest obtained from reference TRBV30 and TRBJ2-2, is as follows: SQTIHQWPATLVQPVGSPLSLECTVEGTSNPNLYWYRQAAGRGLQLLFYSVGIGQISSEVPQNLSASRPQDRQFILSSKKLLLSDSGFYLCAWSVAVSTGELFFGEGSRLTVL.

This clonotype was recorded many times. The CDR3 region is CASSLSGTGSHEQFF. CDR3 DNA: TGTGCCAGCAGCTTATCCGGGACAGGGTCGCATGAGCAGTTCTTC. The V and J genes are TRBV11-2 and TRBJ2-1; 9 nucleotides match TRBD1. Germline assignment: CDR1 SGHAT and CDR2 FQNNGV. The CDR3 runs 15 residues. With 2 bases clipped from V and 8 bases from J, the junction kept 7 bases outside the gene matches.

This clonotype was seen ten or more times. The CDR3 DNA reads as TGTGCCAGCAGTGGGCACAGGGTACGGGACACTGAAGCTTTCTTT. Translated: CASSGHRVRDTEAFF. This chain uses TRBV6-1 with TRBJ1-1; possible D gene TRBD1, 6 bases. Trimming stripped 4 bases from V and 3 bases from J, with 15 bases between. The CDR3 totals 15 residues. The germline CDR1 and CDR2 sequences are MNHNS and SASEGT.

This clonotype showed up many times. The chain uses TRBV28 and TRBJ1-2, with 7 bases fitting TRBD1. The CDR3 extends over 13 amino acids. CDR1 and CDR2 (germline): MDHEN, SYDVKM. V lost 3 bases, J lost 2 bases, and 0 bases stayed unmatched. Here the CDR3 reads CASSFRGNYGYTF. The CDR3 DNA reads as TGTGCCAGCAGTTTCAGGGGGAACTATGGCTACACCTTC.

This chain connects TRBV6-9 to TRBJ2-7; 8 nucleotides line up with TRBD1. This CDR3 has 15 amino acids. J gave up 3 bases and V 3 bases, and 7 bases lay outside the gene matches. From germline, CDR1 is MNHGY and CDR2 SVAAGI. CDR3 DNA sequence: TGTGCCAGCAGTTACTTGGACAGGGCAAACTACGAGCAGTACTTC. It specifies CASSYLDRANYEQYF.

This clonotype has a handful of counts. The V and J genes are TRBV5-1 and TRBJ2-7; 8 bases align to TRBD2. The CDR3 covers 14 residues. The ends lost 0 bases at V and 2 bases at J; junction bases unmatched: 1. Per germline, CDR1 SGHRS and CDR2 YFSETQ. The CDR3 region is CASSLGTSPYEQYF. The CDR3 coding sequence is TGCGCCAGCAGCTTGGGGACTAGCCCCTACGAGCAGTACTTC.

The V and J genes are TRBV19 and TRBJ1-1; D ambiguous. The ends were cut back, 7 bases at V and 7 bases at J, with 16 bases in the middle. The CDR3 is 13 amino acids. The germline gives CDR1 LNHDA, CDR2 SQIVND (reference sequence). CDR3 region: CASTTTPGFEAFF. CDR3 bases: TGTGCCAGTACTACGACGCCGGGCTTTGAAGCTTTCTTT.

This clonotype was observed at least ten times. V gene TRBV6-1 combines with J gene TRBJ1-6; TRBD1 might be the D (6 bases). CDR3 length: 13 amino acids. Trimming removed 8 bases at V and 7 bases at J, with 12 bases between. Germline lookup yields CDR1 MNHNS and CDR2 SASEGT. The CDR3 DNA follows: TGTGCCAGCCGGAGGGACAACAATTCACCCCTCCACTTT. Protein sequence: CASRRDNNSPLHF.

This clonotype was seen many times. The junction departs from the called germline gene at one end, perhaps through a read error. The chain combines TRBV5-1 with TRBJ2-7, with D perhaps given as TRBD1 or TRBD2 (6 bases each). The CDR3 has 12 amino acids. Germline-derived CDR1 and CDR2 are SGHRS and YFSETQ. CDR3 residues: CASSLGGGEQYF. CDR3 bases: TGTGCCAGCAGCTTAGGAGGGGGTGAGCAGTACTTC.

There are a few counts of this clonotype. The chain has TRBV18 and TRBJ2-2; 8 bases align to TRBD1. The CDR3 consists of 14 residues. V was clipped by 8 bases and J by 0 bases; unmatched bases: 2. CDR1 and CDR2 from the germline V gene are KGHSH and LQKENI. The CDR3 DNA reads as TGTGCCAGCCTGGGACAGGCGAACACCGGGGAGCTGTTTTTT. It translates to CASLGQANTGELFF.